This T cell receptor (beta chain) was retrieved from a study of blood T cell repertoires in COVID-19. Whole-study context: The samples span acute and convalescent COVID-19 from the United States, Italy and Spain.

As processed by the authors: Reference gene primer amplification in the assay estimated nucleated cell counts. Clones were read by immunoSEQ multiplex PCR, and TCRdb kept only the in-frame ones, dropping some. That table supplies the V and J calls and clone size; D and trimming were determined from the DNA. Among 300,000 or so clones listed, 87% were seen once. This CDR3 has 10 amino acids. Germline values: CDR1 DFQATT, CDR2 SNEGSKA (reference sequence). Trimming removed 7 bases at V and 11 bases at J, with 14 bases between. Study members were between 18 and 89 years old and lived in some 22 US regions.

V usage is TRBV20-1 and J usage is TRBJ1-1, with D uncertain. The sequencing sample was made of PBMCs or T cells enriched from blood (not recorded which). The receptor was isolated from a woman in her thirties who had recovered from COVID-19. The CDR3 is CSDRRSSAFF. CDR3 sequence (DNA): TGCAGTGACCGACGGAGCTCGGCTTTCTTT.